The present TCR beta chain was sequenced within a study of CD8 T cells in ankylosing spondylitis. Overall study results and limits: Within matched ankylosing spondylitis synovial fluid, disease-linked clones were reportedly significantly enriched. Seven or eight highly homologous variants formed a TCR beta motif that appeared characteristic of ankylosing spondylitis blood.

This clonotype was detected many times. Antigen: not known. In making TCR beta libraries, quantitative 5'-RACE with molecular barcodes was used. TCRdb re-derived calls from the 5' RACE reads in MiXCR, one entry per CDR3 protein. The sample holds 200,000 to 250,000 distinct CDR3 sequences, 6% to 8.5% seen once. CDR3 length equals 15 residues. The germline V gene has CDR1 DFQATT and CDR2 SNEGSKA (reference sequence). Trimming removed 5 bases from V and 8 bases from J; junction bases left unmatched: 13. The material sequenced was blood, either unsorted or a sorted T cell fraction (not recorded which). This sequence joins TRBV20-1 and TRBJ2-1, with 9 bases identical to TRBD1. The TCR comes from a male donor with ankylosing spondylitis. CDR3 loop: CSAPPDRGIIHEQFF. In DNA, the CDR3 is TGCAGTGCTCCCCCCGACAGGGGGATCATCCATGAGCAGTTCTTC.